This T cell receptor (beta chain) derives from a study of early T cells in non-severe SARS-CoV-2 infection. About the research overall: Unsorted whole blood bulk RNA was sequenced, with unpaired chains. Whole-study findings and limits: Database matching using VDJdb favored anti-spike CD8 responses, with private and CD4 specificities left missing.

This clonotype was observed a few times. What it binds is not known. CDR3 length: 11 amino acids. The V end was cut by 3 bases, the J end by 6 bases, with 6 bases between. Germline CDR1 SGHTA, CDR2 FQGNSA. Individual cDNA molecules were tagged with unique molecular identifiers. MiXCR, run by TCRdb on the 5' RACE reads, gives a single entry per CDR3 protein. Counted here are about 42,000 distinct CDR3 sequences, around 6.3% occurring once; the ten biggest clones make up around 8%. This sequence originates from an adult who was a healthcare worker with PCR-confirmed SARS-CoV-2 infection or an uninfected control (not recorded which). This sample comprised whole blood, obtained at baseline. This sequence joins TRBV7-2 and TRBJ2-7; possible D gene TRBD1, 5 bases. CDR3 loop: CASSFRAEQYF. DNA of the CDR3: TGTGCCAGCAGCTTCAGGGCCGAGCAGTACTTC.